This TCR beta chain came from a study of blood T cell repertoires in COVID-19. Sequencing was performed with immunoSEQ multiplex PCR; in TCRdb, only in-frame clones are kept and a portion is missing. The sample includes hundreds of thousands of clones, 88% seen only once; the top ten take more than 5.5%. This clone was seen only once. The CDR3 consists of 15 residues. CDR1 and CDR2 from the germline V gene are SGHRS and YFSETQ. V was pared by 4 bases and J by 3 bases, with 7 bases of the junction left unmatched. This TCR came from a woman in her 70s with COVID-19, enrolled during active disease. The J gene is TRBJ1-2, the V gene TRBV5-1, with TRBD1 identical over 9 bases. Sequenced: peripheral blood. DNA of the CDR3: TGCGCCAGCAGCGATCCGACAGGGGGGGACTATGGCTACACCTTC. Protein product: CASSDPTGGDYGYTF.